The 2 T cell receptor beta chains below all came from one sample that was sequenced in a study of OX40 agonist ivuxolimab in advanced cancers. Clones were sequenced by immunoSEQ multiplex PCR, and TCRdb holds only the in-frame ones, with some missing. The sample contains 49,000 or so clones, roughly 90% of which appear only once. The input for sequencing was CD4+ or CD8+ T cells sorted from blood, taken in a trial of the OX40 agonist ivuxolimab. The receptors come from an adult with an advanced solid tumor such as melanoma, head and neck, liver or kidney cancer.

This chain connects TRBV1 to TRBJ2-3; the table gives TRBD2 as D, unverified against the DNA. TRBV1 represents a pseudogene. The CDR3 spans 18 residues. In nucleotides, the CDR3 is TGCACCAGCAGCCCGCCGACTAGCGGGAGTAAAGTAACAGATACGCAGTATTTT. Translated, it gives CTSSPPTSGSKVTDTQYF.

The chain combines TRBV6-5 with TRBJ2-5, with D unclear. Germline CDR1 MNHEY, CDR2 SVGAGI. The CDR3 is 11 residues long. Between the trimmed V and J ends, which lost 5 bases and 4 bases, there was a span of 5 bases. The CDR3 here is CASSNLETQYF. As DNA, the CDR3 is TGTGCCAGCAGTAATTTAGAGACCCAGTACTTC.